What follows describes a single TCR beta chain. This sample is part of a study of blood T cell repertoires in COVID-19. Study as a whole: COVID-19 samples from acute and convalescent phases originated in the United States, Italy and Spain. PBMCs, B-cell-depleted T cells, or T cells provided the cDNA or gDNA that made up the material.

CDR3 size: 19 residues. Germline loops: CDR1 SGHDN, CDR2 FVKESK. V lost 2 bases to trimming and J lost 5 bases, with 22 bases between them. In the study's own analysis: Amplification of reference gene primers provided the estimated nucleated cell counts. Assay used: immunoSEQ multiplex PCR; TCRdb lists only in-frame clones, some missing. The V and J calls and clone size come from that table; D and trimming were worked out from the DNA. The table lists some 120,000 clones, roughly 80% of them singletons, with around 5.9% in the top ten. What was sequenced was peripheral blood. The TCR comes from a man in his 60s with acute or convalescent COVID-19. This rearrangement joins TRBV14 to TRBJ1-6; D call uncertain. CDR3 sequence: CASSQFLGLSTANNSPLHF. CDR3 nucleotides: TGTGCCAGCAGCCAATTTCTGGGCCTAAGTACAGCAAATAATTCACCCCTCCACTTT.